This T cell receptor beta chain was identified during a study of monozygotic twins with inflammatory bowel disease. With the 5' RACE reads reprocessed, TCRdb shows one record per CDR3 protein and no DNA. The sample's table shows over 35,000 distinct CDR3 sequences. The CDR3 covers 14 residues. The germline gives CDR1 LNHDA, CDR2 SQIVND (reference sequence). In the case of this clonotype: Its matching antigen is unknown.

Whole-study findings and limits: The data gave no support to a single strong IBD-associated signal or clonotype. Clonotype sharing was lower in IBD patients than healthy twins, most markedly with disease activity. Those with IBD had lower TCRbeta diversity (inverse Simpson) than their healthy co-twins did.

The source of this sequence is a human donor with ulcerative colitis or Crohn's disease, or a healthy co-twin of an affected twin (not recorded which). Sequencing was carried out using blood. The rearrangement links TRBV19 to TRBJ1-5; TCRdb names TRBD1, which stays unverified in the absence of DNA. The CDR3 spells CASWTLDPNQPQHF.